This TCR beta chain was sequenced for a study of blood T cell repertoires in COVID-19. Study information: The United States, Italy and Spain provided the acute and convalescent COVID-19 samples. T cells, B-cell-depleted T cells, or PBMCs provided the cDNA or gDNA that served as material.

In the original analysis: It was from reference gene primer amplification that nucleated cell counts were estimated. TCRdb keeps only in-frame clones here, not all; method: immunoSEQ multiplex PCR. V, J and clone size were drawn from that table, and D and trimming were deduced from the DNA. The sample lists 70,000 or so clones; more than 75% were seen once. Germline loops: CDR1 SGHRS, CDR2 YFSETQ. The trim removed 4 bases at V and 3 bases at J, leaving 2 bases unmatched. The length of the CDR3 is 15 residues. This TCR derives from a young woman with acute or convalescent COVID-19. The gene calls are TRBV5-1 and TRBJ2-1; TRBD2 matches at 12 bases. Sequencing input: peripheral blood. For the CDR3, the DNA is TGCGCCAGCAGCCTGACTAGCGGGGGCTACAATGAGCAGTTCTTC. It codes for CASSLTSGGYNEQFF.